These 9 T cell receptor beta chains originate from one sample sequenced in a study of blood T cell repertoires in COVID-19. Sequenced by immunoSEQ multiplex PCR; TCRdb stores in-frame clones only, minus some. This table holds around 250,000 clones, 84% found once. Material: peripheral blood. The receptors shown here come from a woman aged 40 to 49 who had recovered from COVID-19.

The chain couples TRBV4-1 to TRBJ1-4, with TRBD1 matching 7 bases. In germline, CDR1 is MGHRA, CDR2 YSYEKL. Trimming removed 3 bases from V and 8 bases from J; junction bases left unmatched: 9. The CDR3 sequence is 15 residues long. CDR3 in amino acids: CASSHTTGRDEKLFF. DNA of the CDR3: TGCGCCAGCAGCCATACGACAGGGCGGGACGAAAAACTGTTTTTT.

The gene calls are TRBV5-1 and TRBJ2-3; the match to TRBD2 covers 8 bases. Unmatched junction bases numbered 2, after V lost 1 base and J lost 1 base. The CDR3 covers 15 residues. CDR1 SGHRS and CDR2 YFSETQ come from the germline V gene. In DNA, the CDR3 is TGCGCCAGCAGCTTGACTAGCGGACGCACAGATACGCAGTATTTT. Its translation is CASSLTSGRTDTQYF.

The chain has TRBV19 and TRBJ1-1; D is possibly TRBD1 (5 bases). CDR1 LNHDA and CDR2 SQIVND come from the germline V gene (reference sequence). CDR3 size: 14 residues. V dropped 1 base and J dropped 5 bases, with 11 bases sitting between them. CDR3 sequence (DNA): TGTGCCAGTAGTATAGGCCAGGGAACTACTGAAGCTTTCTTT. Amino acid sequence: CASSIGQGTTEAFF.

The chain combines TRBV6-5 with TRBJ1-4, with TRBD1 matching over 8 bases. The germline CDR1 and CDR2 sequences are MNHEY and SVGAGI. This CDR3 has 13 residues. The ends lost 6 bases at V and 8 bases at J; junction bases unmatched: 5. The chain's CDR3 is CASRDRGREKLFF. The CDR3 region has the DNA TGTGCCAGCAGAGACAGGGGACGCGAAAAACTGTTTTTT.

The CDR3 DNA follows: TGTGCCAGCACCCAGGGGTCGAGCACTGAAGCTTTCTTT. It translates to CASTQGSSTEAFF. The chain couples TRBV2 to TRBJ1-1, with D perhaps matching TRBD1 (6 bases). Looked up from germline, CDR1 is SNHLY and CDR2 is FYNNEI. This CDR3 contains 13 residues. Trimming stripped 7 bases from V and 4 bases from J, with 13 bases between. Full variable domain (missing parts from reference TRBV2 and TRBJ1-1): EPEVTQTPSHQVTQMGQEVILRCVPISNHLYFYWYRQILGQKVEFLVSFYNNEISEKSEIFDDQFSVERPDGSNFTLKIRSTKLEDSAMYFCASTQGSSTEAFFGQGTRLTVV.

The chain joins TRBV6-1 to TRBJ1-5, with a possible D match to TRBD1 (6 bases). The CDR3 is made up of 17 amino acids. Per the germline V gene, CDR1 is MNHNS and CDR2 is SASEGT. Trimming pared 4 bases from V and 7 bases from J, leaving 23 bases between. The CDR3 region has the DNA TGTGCCAGCAGTGCCCCAACGGTGAGGGCGGGGGGCCAGCCCCAGCATTTT. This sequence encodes CASSAPTVRAGGQPQHF.

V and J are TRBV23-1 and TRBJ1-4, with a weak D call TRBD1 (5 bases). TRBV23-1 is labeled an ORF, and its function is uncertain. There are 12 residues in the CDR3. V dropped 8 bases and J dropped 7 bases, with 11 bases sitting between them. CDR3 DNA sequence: TGCGCCAGCCAGGGAGGAAGTGAAAAACTGTTTTTT. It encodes CASQGGSEKLFF.

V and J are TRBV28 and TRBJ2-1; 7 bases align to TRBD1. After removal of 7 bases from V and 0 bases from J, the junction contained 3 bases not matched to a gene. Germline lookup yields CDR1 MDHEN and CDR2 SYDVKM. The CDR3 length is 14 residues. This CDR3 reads CASTRGYSYNEQFF. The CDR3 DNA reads TGTGCCAGCACCAGGGGGTACTCCTACAATGAGCAGTTCTTC.

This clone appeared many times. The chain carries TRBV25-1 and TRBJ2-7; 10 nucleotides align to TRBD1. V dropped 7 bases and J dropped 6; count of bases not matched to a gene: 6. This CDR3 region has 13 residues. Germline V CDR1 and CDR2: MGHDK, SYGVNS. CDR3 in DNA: TGTGCCAGCAAGGTCGGGACAGGGGCCGAGCAGTACTTC. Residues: CASKVGTGAEQYF.